Presented here are 30 T cell receptor beta chains from one specimen sequenced in a study of cytomegalovirus exposure and HLA in healthy donors. Both 60 Vbeta primers and 13 Jbeta primers went into the PCR. The protocol was immunoSEQ multiplex PCR, while the TCRdb copy is restricted to in-frame clones and leaves out a portion. The sample lists around 130,000 clones, around three quarters seen once, with approximately 2.6% in the top ten. Source material: PBMCs. The receptors shown here come from a woman aged 60-70 years in good health and CMV-seropositive.

V usage is TRBV2 and J usage is TRBJ2-1; 7 nucleotides line up with TRBD1. Germline V gene sequence: CDR1 SNHLY, CDR2 FYNNEI. This CDR3 comprises 13 residues. J gave up 6 bases and V 10 bases, and 9 bases lay outside the gene matches. CDR3 nucleotide sequence: TGTGCCACTACAGGGGATGTAGGCAATGAGCAGTTCTTC. Amino acids: CATTGDVGNEQFF.

This clone was recorded a few times. V gene TRBV11-3 combines with J gene TRBJ2-1, with D perhaps TRBD1 (6 bases). Looked up from germline, CDR1 is SGHNT and CDR2 is YENEEA. V lost 2 bases, J lost 8 bases, and 16 bases lay in between. This CDR3 comprises 15 residues. The chain's CDR3 is CASSLTGGASDEQFF. DNA of the CDR3: TGTGCCAGCAGCTTAACTGGGGGCGCATCGGATGAGCAGTTCTTC. The whole variable domain, remainder taken from reference TRBV11-3 and TRBJ2-1, is EAGVVQSPRYKIIEKKQPVAFWCNPISGHNTLYWYLQNLGQGPELLIRYENEEAVDDSQLPKDRFSAERLKGVDSTLKIQPAELGDSAVYLCASSLTGGASDEQFFGPGTRLTVL.

The V and J genes are TRBV10-1 and TRBJ1-1; D ambiguous. CDR3 size: 13 residues. Trimming removed 3 bases from V and 4 bases from J, with 9 bases in between. From germline, CDR1 is WNHNN and CDR2 SYGVQD (reference sequence). CDR3 loop: CASSDARGTEAFF. The DNA of the CDR3 is TGCGCCAGCAGTGATGCCCGGGGCACTGAAGCTTTCTTT.

The chain recombines TRBV7-2 with TRBJ1-5; D is possibly TRBD1 (6 bases). The CDR3 has 15 residues. Trimming cost V 4 bases and J 6 bases, with 16 bases left between them. CDR1 is SGHTA, CDR2 FQGNSA, per germline. The CDR3 loop is CASSSLGGPGQPQHF. The CDR3 DNA reads TGTGCCAGCAGCTCCCTAGGGGGTCCGGGTCAGCCCCAGCATTTT.

The chain carries TRBV4-1 and TRBJ2-3; 9 bases line up with TRBD2. Germline trimming cut 2 bases from V and 1 base from J; bases unmatched to any gene: 4. The CDR3 loop spans 16 amino acids. CDR1 and CDR2 (germline): MGHRA, YSYEKL. CDR3 bases: TGCGCCAGCAGCCAATTATTAGCGGGGGGCACAGATACGCAGTATTTT. It translates to CASSQLLAGGTDTQYF.

The V and J genes are TRBV5-4 and TRBJ2-7; 7 nucleotides match TRBD2. The germline V gene encodes CDR1 SGHNT and CDR2 YYREEE (reference sequence). The CDR3 runs to 16 residues. V lost 5 bases and J lost 0; bases outside the gene matches: 11. For the CDR3, the DNA is TGTGCCAGCAGTCCTCAGGCCAGCGGGGTCTCCTACGAGCAGTACTTC. Its protein product is CASSPQASGVSYEQYF.

About this clone itself: An end of the junction differs from the germline gene, which may be a read error. V is TRBV7-9 and J is TRBJ2-7, with D unclear. Looked up from germline, CDR1 is SEHNR and CDR2 is FQNEAQ (reference sequence). This CDR3 contains 12 residues. The CDR3 is CSSSLVNYEQYF. The CDR3 DNA sequence: TGTTCCAGCAGCTTAGTTAACTACGAGCAGTACTTC.

In its sample, this clone was seen once. Here the CDR3 DNA reads TGTGCCAGCAGCTTAAGCGGGGCTACCTACAATGAGCAGTTCTTC. Protein product: CASSLSGATYNEQFF. The V and J genes are TRBV11-3 and TRBJ2-1, with 7 bases aligning to TRBD2. The CDR3 has 15 amino acids. Trimming took 2 bases from V and 2 from J; bases not matched to a gene: 3. Germline V lookup: CDR1 SGHNT, CDR2 YENEEA. The variable domain in full, with the rest retrieved from reference TRBV11-3 and TRBJ2-1, is EAGVVQSPRYKIIEKKQPVAFWCNPISGHNTLYWYLQNLGQGPELLIRYENEEAVDDSQLPKDRFSAERLKGVDSTLKIQPAELGDSAVYLCASSLSGATYNEQFFGPGTRLTVL.

The chain uses TRBV7-9 and TRBJ1-5, with TRBD1 matching 9 bases. CDR3 length: 16 residues. Trimming at V came to 5 bases and at J to 0 bases, leaving 5 bases not matched to a gene. Looked up from germline, CDR1 is SEHNR and CDR2 is FQNEAQ (reference sequence). This CDR3 is CASSHGTGTSNQPQHF. In DNA form, the CDR3 reads TGTGCCAGCAGCCATGGGACAGGGACTAGCAATCAGCCCCAGCATTTT.

The V and J genes are TRBV18 and TRBJ2-5, with 11 positions matching TRBD1. The end of the DNA fits TRBJ2-7 better, so the J call may be wrong. Germline V gives CDR1 KGHSH, CDR2 LQKENI. The CDR3 spans 16 residues. CDR3 in amino acids: CASSAGTGGSSYEQYF. CDR3 nucleotides: TGTGCCAGCTCAGCCGGGACAGGGGGGTCCTCCTACGAGCAGTACTTC.

The chain carries TRBV11-2 and TRBJ2-3; 11 bases line up with TRBD2. Germline V gene data show CDR1 as SGHAT and CDR2 as FQNNGV. This CDR3 is built from 16 residues. Trimming removed 4 bases from V and 5 bases from J; junction bases left unmatched: 8. The CDR3 reads CASSSRSSGGLDTQYF. CDR3 sequence (DNA): TGTGCCAGCAGCTCGCGTTCTAGCGGGGGGTTAGATACGCAGTATTTT.

This clone has only one observation. The rearrangement joins TRBV18 to TRBJ2-2, with 10 bases matching TRBD1. Losses at the gene ends were 1 base for V and 3 bases for J; bases not matched to a gene: 2. There are 16 residues in the CDR3. Germline V gene lookup returns CDR1 KGHSH and CDR2 LQKENI. This CDR3 is CASSPRTGGDTGELFF. CDR3 sequence (DNA): TGTGCCAGCTCACCACGGACAGGGGGTGACACCGGGGAGCTGTTTTTT.

This sequence joins TRBV6-5 and TRBJ1-1; 9 bases are a match to TRBD1. The CDR3 contains 13 residues. J lost 8 bases, V lost 6 bases, and 7 bases had no gene match. Germline values: CDR1 MNHEY, CDR2 SVGAGI. CDR3 in DNA: TGTGCCAGCAGGCCAGGGACAGGGAGGGAAGCTTTCTTT. Translating it yields CASRPGTGREAFF.

This chain uses TRBV5-6 with TRBJ1-1; D remains ambiguous. Germline CDR1 reads SGHDT; CDR2 reads YYEEEE. V was clipped by 5 bases and J by 0 bases, with 14 bases between them. This CDR3 is 15 amino acids long. Here the CDR3 reads CASSPSDPMNTEAFF. In nucleotides, the CDR3 is TGTGCCAGCAGTCCGAGTGATCCAATGAACACTGAAGCTTTCTTT.

This clone was counted only a few times. The gene calls are TRBV7-2 and TRBJ2-5, with 9 nucleotides matching TRBD1. The closer fit of TRBJ2-7 to the DNA end suggests the J call may be wrong. This CDR3 is 16 amino acids long. CDR1 is SGHTA, CDR2 FQGNSA, per germline. CDR3 DNA sequence: TGTGCCAGCAGCTACACTCTTACAGGGGGCAACCACGAGCAGTACTTC. Its translation is CASSYTLTGGNHEQYF.

The chain couples TRBV27 to TRBJ2-7; D perhaps matches TRBD1 (5 bases). V shed 3 bases and J shed 0 bases, with 9 bases lying between them. The V gene's germline CDR1 is MNHEY and CDR2 SMNVEV (reference sequence). There are 14 residues in the CDR3. In nucleotides, the CDR3 is TGTGCCAGCAGTTTTGACACAGGCTCCTACGAGCAGTACTTC. The encoded protein is CASSFDTGSYEQYF.

The CDR3 DNA sequence: TGTGCCAGCAGCTCAGCGGGGGACTTCCCGGGCGCTGAAGCTTTCTTT. Amino acid sequence: CASSSAGDFPGAEAFF. J is TRBJ1-1 and V is TRBV5-4, with a tentative D call TRBD1 (5 bases). The CDR3 loop spans 16 amino acids. V was clipped by 3 bases and J by 6 bases, with 21 bases between them. Germline lookup yields CDR1 SGHNT and CDR2 YYREEE (reference sequence). Complete variable domain (other parts from reference TRBV5-4 and TRBJ1-1): ETGVTQSPTHLIKTRGQQVTLRCSSQSGHNTVSWYQQALGQGPQFIFQYYREEENGRGNFPPRFSGLQFPNYSSELNVNALELDDSALYLCASSSAGDFPGAEAFFGQGTRLTVV.

This clone was counted a few times. V gene TRBV5-1 combines with J gene TRBJ1-1; D might be TRBD1 (5 bases). The CDR3 spans 14 residues. Trimming took off 7 bases at V and 12 bases at J, with 25 bases between the two ends. Germline V gene data show CDR1 as SGHRS and CDR2 as YFSETQ. The CDR3 DNA follows: TGCGCCAGCCAGTTAACAGGACAATCTTCCGAGACTTTCTTT. It is translated as CASQLTGQSSETFF.

The V gene is TRBV19, the J gene TRBJ1-3; D is ambiguous. The V gene lost 7 bases and the J gene lost 4 bases, with 17 bases spanning the gap. Germline CDR1 is LNHDA and CDR2 is SQIVND (reference sequence). The CDR3 is 15 residues long. The CDR3 DNA sequence: TGTGCCAGTAAAAGGGCCGACGAGGGAGGAAACACCATATATTTT. This codes for CASKRADEGGNTIYF.

This rearrangement joins TRBV6-5 to TRBJ1-2, with D possibly matching TRBD1 (6 bases). Germline values: CDR1 MNHEY, CDR2 SVGAGI. The CDR3 has 16 residues. V was shortened by 0 bases and J by 5 bases, with 16 bases between the two germline ends. The CDR3 protein is CASSYSQARGAYGYTF. The CDR3 coding sequence is TGTGCCAGCAGTTACTCCCAAGCCAGGGGTGCTTATGGCTACACCTTC.

The chain carries TRBV1 and TRBJ1-2. TRBV1 is given as a pseudogene. CDR3 length: 12 residues. The CDR3 region is CTSSREGEGYTF. In nucleotides, the CDR3 is TGCACCAGCAGCCGGGAGGGAGAGGGCTACACCTTC.

This chain connects TRBV5-1 to TRBJ1-3; TRBD1 agrees at 7 bases. Germline CDR1 and CDR2: SGHRS and YFSETQ. This CDR3 has 16 residues. The V segment lost 3 bases and the J segment 3 bases; nucleotides outside the gene matches: 9. CDR3 sequence reads: CASSSRQGSVGNTIYF. CDR3 in DNA: TGCGCCAGCAGCTCGAGACAGGGCAGCGTTGGAAACACCATATATTTT. Full variable domain (missing parts from reference TRBV5-1 and TRBJ1-3): KAGVTQTPRYLIKTRGQQVTLSCSPISGHRSVSWYQQTPGQGLQFLFEYFSETQRNKGNFPGRFSGRQFSNSRSEMNVSTLELGDSALYLCASSSRQGSVGNTIYFGEGSWLTVV.

This chain links TRBV9 with TRBJ2-1, with D possibly being TRBD2 (7 bases). CDR3 length: 16 residues. The germline CDR1 and CDR2 sequences are SGDLS and YYNGEE. Deletions cut 0 bases from V and 3 bases from J, with 13 bases between. The DNA for the CDR3 is TGTGCCAGCAGCGTAGCGTCGGGGGGCCACTACAATGAGCAGTTCTTC. It translates to CASSVASGGHYNEQFF.

The chain combines TRBV6-1 with TRBJ2-5, with D possibly being TRBD1 (6 bases). Germline V lookup: CDR1 MNHNS, CDR2 SASEGT. This CDR3 region has 13 residues. V lost 8 bases and J 1 base, leaving 11 bases between the germline ends. The CDR3 DNA sequence: TGTGCCAGCTTAACAGGGATCCAAGAGACCCAGTACTTC. Protein sequence: CASLTGIQETQYF.

This clone has ten or more counts. The chain recombines TRBV11-2 with TRBJ1-4, with D perhaps TRBD1 (5 bases). The CDR3 extends over 16 amino acids. The germline V gene encodes CDR1 SGHAT and CDR2 FQNNGV. Trimming pared 0 bases from V and 8 bases from J, leaving 16 bases between. The chain's CDR3 is CASSLDRTGEREKLFF. CDR3 nucleotide sequence: TGTGCCAGCAGCTTAGATCGTACGGGGGAAAGAGAAAAACTGTTTTTT.

This chain joins TRBV6-1 and TRBJ1-1, with D possibly matching TRBD1 (5 bases). This CDR3 has 15 amino acids. Trimming left V 5 bases short and J 1 base short, with 14 bases between. CDR1 and CDR2 from the germline V gene are MNHNS and SASEGT. CDR3 in amino acids: CASSTGRAPNTEAFF. The CDR3 DNA follows: TGTGCCAGCAGTACCGGCAGGGCGCCGAACACTGAAGCTTTCTTT.

This rearrangement joins TRBV9 to TRBJ2-1; unclear D gene. Germline V lookup: CDR1 SGDLS, CDR2 YYNGEE. The CDR3 runs 15 residues. Trimming removed 2 bases from V and 5 bases from J, with 14 bases in between. The CDR3 sequence is CASSVGPSWDNEQFF. The CDR3 DNA reads as TGTGCCAGCAGCGTTGGGCCCAGTTGGGACAATGAGCAGTTCTTC.

This clone has only a few counts. The chain links TRBV27 to TRBJ1-1; perhaps TRBD1 as D (5 bases). Trimming left V 5 bases short and J 4 bases short, with 11 bases between. From germline, CDR1 is MNHEY and CDR2 SMNVEV (reference sequence). The CDR3 consists of 13 residues. CDR3 nucleotide sequence: TGTGCCAGCAGTCGTGGGGGGGGCACTGAAGCTTTCTTT. It specifies CASSRGGGTEAFF.

The V and J genes are TRBV10-3 and TRBJ1-6; TRBD1 matches at 11 bases. V shed 2 bases, J shed 5 bases, and the junction held 5 bases outside the gene matches. Germline V gene lookup returns CDR1 ENHRY and CDR2 SYGVKD. The CDR3 covers 17 residues. This CDR3 reads CAISEGTGGRDNSPLHF. The CDR3 DNA sequence: TGTGCCATCAGTGAGGGGACAGGGGGTCGGGATAATTCACCCCTCCACTTT.

This clone was detected a few times. The rearrangement joins TRBV16 to TRBJ1-1; D possibly corresponds to TRBD1 (5 bases). The CDR3 consists of 12 residues. Germline CDR1 reads KGHSY; CDR2 reads FQNENV. Trimming cost V 3 bases and J 5 bases, with 7 bases left between them. CDR3 in amino acids: CASSQGQTEAFF. In DNA, the CDR3 is TGTGCCAGCAGCCAGGGGCAGACTGAAGCTTTCTTT.